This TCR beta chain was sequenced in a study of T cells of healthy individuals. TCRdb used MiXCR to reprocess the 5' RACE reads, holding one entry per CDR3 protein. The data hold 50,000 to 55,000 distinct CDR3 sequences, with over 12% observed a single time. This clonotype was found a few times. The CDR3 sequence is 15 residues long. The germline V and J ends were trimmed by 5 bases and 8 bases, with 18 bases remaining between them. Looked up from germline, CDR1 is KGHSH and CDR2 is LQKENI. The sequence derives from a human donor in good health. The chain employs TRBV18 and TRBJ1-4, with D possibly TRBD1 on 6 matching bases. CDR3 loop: CASSTRPDGGEKLFF. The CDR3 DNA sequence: TGTGCCAGCTCAACTAGACCTGATGGGGGCGAAAAACTGTTTTTT. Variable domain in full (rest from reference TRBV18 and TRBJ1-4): NAGVMQNPRHLVRRRGQEARLRCSPMKGHSHVYWYRQLPEEGLKFMVYLQKENIIDESGMPKERFSAEFPKEGPSILRIQQVVRGDSAAYFCASSTRPDGGEKLFFGSGTQLSVL.